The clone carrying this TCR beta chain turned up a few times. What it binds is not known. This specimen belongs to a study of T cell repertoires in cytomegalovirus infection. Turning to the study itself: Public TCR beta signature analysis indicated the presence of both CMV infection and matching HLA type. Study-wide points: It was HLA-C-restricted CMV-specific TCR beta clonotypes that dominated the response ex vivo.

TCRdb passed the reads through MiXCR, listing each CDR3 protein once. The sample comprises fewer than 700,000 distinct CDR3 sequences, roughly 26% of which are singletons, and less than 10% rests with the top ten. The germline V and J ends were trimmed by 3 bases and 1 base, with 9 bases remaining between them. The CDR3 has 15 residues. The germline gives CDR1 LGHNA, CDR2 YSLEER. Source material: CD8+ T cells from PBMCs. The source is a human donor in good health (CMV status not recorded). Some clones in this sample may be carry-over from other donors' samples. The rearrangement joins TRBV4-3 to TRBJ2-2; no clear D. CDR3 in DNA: TGCGCCAGCAGCCATAAAGTCTTGAACACCGGGGAGCTGTTTTTT. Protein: CASSHKVLNTGELFF.